The rows below give T cell receptor beta chains drawn from one sample of a study of metastatic and nonmetastatic thyroid tumors. TCRdb re-clonotyped the PCR reads via MiXCR. The sample comprises under 95,000 clones, 9.5% to 15% of which are singletons, and 11% rests with the top ten. Sequenced material: blood. The receptors originated from a female donor with papillary thyroid cancer or a benign thyroid nodule (not recorded which). Some clones in this sample may be carry-over from other donors' samples. Both conserved end residues are part of each CDR3. Each record gives: CDR3 protein, CDR3 DNA, D gene, clone size, V gene, J gene. The D gene is left open where the match is weak. The size field is filled for only some rows; it gives once, few, many or a size class.

cdr3_aa: CASPSEAFF
cdr3_nt: TGTGCCAGTCCTAGTGAAGCTTTCTTT
d_call: NA
clone_size: many
v_call: TRBV7-9
j_call: TRBJ1-1

cdr3_aa: CASTPRFGTGLDTQYF
cdr3_nt: TGTGCCAGCACCCCTAGGTTCGGGACAGGGTTGGATACGCAGTATTTT
d_call: TRBD1
clone_size: many
v_call: TRBV28
j_call: TRBJ2-3

cdr3_aa: CASRTVQGIVNYGYTF
cdr3_nt: TGTGCCAGCAGAACGGTACAGGGTATCGTGAACTATGGCTACACCTTC
d_call: NA
clone_size: many
v_call: TRBV6-1
j_call: TRBJ1-2

cdr3_aa: CSAREGARESPLHF
cdr3_nt: TGCAGTGCTAGAGAGGGGGCGCGGGAGTCACCCCTCCACTTT
d_call: NA
clone_size: many
v_call: TRBV20-1
j_call: TRBJ1-6

cdr3_aa: CASRIQGESSGNTIYF
cdr3_nt: TGTGCCAGTAGGATTCAGGGGGAAAGCTCTGGAAACACCATATATTTT
d_call: TRBD1
clone_size: many
v_call: TRBV19
j_call: TRBJ1-3

cdr3_aa: CASSLALAGECEQYF
cdr3_nt: TGTGCCAGCAGCTTAGCACTAGCGGGAGAATGCGAGCAGTACTTC
d_call: TRBD2
clone_size: NA
v_call: TRBV13
j_call: TRBJ2-7

cdr3_aa: CASSLAYGTGTNTEAFF
cdr3_nt: TGTGCCAGCAGCTTGGCCTATGGGACAGGGACAAACACTGAAGCTTTCTTT
d_call: TRBD1
clone_size: many
v_call: TRBV5-4
j_call: TRBJ1-1

cdr3_aa: CASSLSPQWGSYGYTF
cdr3_nt: TGTGCCAGCAGTTTAAGCCCACAGTGGGGATCCTATGGCTACACCTTC
d_call: NA
clone_size: many
v_call: TRBV27
j_call: TRBJ1-2

cdr3_aa: CSARFGGRLLDEQFF
cdr3_nt: TGCAGTGCCCGATTTGGCGGGAGGTTACTTGATGAGCAGTTCTTC
d_call: TRBD2
clone_size: many
v_call: TRBV20-1
j_call: TRBJ2-1

cdr3_aa: CASSSGTEAYEQYF
cdr3_nt: TGTGCCAGCTCGTCCGGGACGGAAGCCTACGAGCAGTACTTC
d_call: NA
clone_size: many
v_call: TRBV18
j_call: TRBJ2-7

cdr3_aa: CASSSQPWRSSYEQYF
cdr3_nt: TGTGCCAGCAGTTCCCAACCGTGGAGGAGCTCCTACGAGCAGTACTTC
d_call: NA
clone_size: many
v_call: TRBV6-2/TRBV6-3
j_call: TRBJ2-7

cdr3_aa: CASSKGGVFNQPQHF
cdr3_nt: TGTGCCAGTAGTAAAGGAGGGGTCTTCAATCAGCCCCAGCATTTT
d_call: NA
clone_size: many
v_call: TRBV19
j_call: TRBJ1-5

cdr3_aa: CASSVGSLGNTEAFF
cdr3_nt: TGTGCCAGCAGCGTAGGATCCCTTGGGAACACTGAAGCTTTCTTT
d_call: NA
clone_size: few
v_call: TRBV9
j_call: TRBJ1-1

cdr3_aa: CASPPVLAGVQWRGAVF
cdr3_nt: TGTGCCAGCCCACCGGTACTAGCGGGAGTACAGTGGCGGGGAGCTGTTTTT
d_call: TRBD2
clone_size: few
v_call: TRBV27
j_call: TRBJ2-2

cdr3_aa: CASTSRGRIQPQHF
cdr3_nt: TGTGCCAGCACCAGCAGGGGGCGTATTCAGCCCCAGCATTTT
d_call: TRBD1
clone_size: many
v_call: TRBV28
j_call: TRBJ1-5

cdr3_aa: CASSLKFQGTTNSPLHF
cdr3_nt: TGTGCCAGCAGCTTAAAGTTCCAGGGGACGACGAATTCACCCCTCCACTTT
d_call: NA
clone_size: NA
v_call: TRBV11-2
j_call: TRBJ1-6

cdr3_aa: CASSSTRNQPQHF
cdr3_nt: TGTGCCAGCAGTTCGACAAGAAATCAGCCCCAGCATTTT
d_call: NA
clone_size: many
v_call: TRBV6-1
j_call: TRBJ1-5

cdr3_aa: CASSQEGRTSYNEQFF
cdr3_nt: TGTGCCAGCAGCCAAGAGGGCCGGACCTCCTACAATGAGCAGTTCTTC
d_call: NA
clone_size: many
v_call: TRBV14
j_call: TRBJ2-1

cdr3_aa: CASSYGVREQYF
cdr3_nt: TGTGCCAGCAGCTATGGGGTGAGGGAGCAGTACTTC
d_call: NA
clone_size: many
v_call: TRBV7-9
j_call: TRBJ2-7

cdr3_aa: CASSGIVSRSPLHF
cdr3_nt: TGTGCCAGCAGTGGGATCGTATCCAGGTCACCCCTCCACTTT
d_call: NA
clone_size: many
v_call: TRBV6-1
j_call: TRBJ1-6

cdr3_aa: CASSLDPGQGKYGYTF
cdr3_nt: TGTGCCAGCAGCTTAGATCCGGGACAGGGGAAATATGGCTACACCTTC
d_call: TRBD1
clone_size: many
v_call: TRBV11-3
j_call: TRBJ1-2

cdr3_aa: CASSWEGRSYGYTF
cdr3_nt: TGTGCCAGCAGCTGGGAGGGCAGATCCTATGGCTACACCTTC
d_call: NA
clone_size: many
v_call: TRBV5-6
j_call: TRBJ1-2

cdr3_aa: CASSAVLAGGGADTQYF
cdr3_nt: TGTGCCAGCAGCGCGGTCCTAGCGGGAGGAGGCGCAGATACGCAGTATTTT
d_call: TRBD2
clone_size: many
v_call: TRBV5-4
j_call: TRBJ2-3

cdr3_aa: CASSLAGQPYEQYF
cdr3_nt: TGTGCCAGCAGTCTAGCCGGACAGCCATACGAGCAGTACTTC
d_call: NA
clone_size: NA
v_call: TRBV12-3/TRBV12-4
j_call: TRBJ2-7

cdr3_aa: CASSLGGSAGGADTQYF
cdr3_nt: TGTGCCAGCAGCTTGGGGGGGTCAGCGGGAGGCGCAGATACGCAGTATTTT
d_call: TRBD2
clone_size: NA
v_call: TRBV7-6
j_call: TRBJ2-3

cdr3_aa: CASSVTGPYEQYF
cdr3_nt: TGTGCCAGCAGTGTGACTGGCCCCTACGAGCAGTACTTC
d_call: NA
clone_size: many
v_call: TRBV2
j_call: TRBJ2-7

cdr3_aa: CASSSTGSSYEQYF
cdr3_nt: TGTGCCAGCAGCTCCACAGGGAGCTCCTACGAGCAGTACTTC
d_call: NA
clone_size: few
v_call: TRBV5-6
j_call: TRBJ2-7

cdr3_aa: CASSSKWESTDTQYF
cdr3_nt: TGTGCCAGCAGCTCTAAATGGGAGAGCACAGATACGCAGTATTTT
d_call: NA
clone_size: many
v_call: TRBV11-1
j_call: TRBJ2-3

cdr3_aa: CASRPGQGASKNIQYF
cdr3_nt: TGTGCCAGCAGACCGGGACAGGGGGCGAGCAAAAACATTCAGTACTTC
d_call: TRBD1
clone_size: many
v_call: TRBV7-2
j_call: TRBJ2-4

cdr3_aa: CASSLGSGGDTQYF
cdr3_nt: TGTGCCAGCAGCTTAGGATCCGGGGGAGATACGCAGTATTTT
d_call: NA
clone_size: many
v_call: TRBV7-9
j_call: TRBJ2-3

cdr3_aa: CASSEGLAGVNEQFF
cdr3_nt: TGTGCCAGCAGCGAGGGACTAGCAGGAGTGAATGAGCAGTTCTTC
d_call: TRBD2
clone_size: few
v_call: TRBV5-4
j_call: TRBJ2-1

cdr3_aa: CASSFEEYEQYF
cdr3_nt: TGCGCCAGCAGCTTTGAAGAGTACGAGCAGTACTTC
d_call: NA
clone_size: NA
v_call: TRBV5-1
j_call: TRBJ2-7